This TCR beta chain originates from a study of T cell responses to AZD1222 COVID-19 vaccine. The length of the CDR3 is 15 residues. Trimming removed 3 bases at V and 4 bases at J, with 16 bases between. CDR1 LNHDA and CDR2 SQIVND come from the germline V gene (reference sequence). Clones were sequenced by immunoSEQ multiplex PCR, and TCRdb holds only the in-frame ones, with some missing. The repertoire consists of about 150,000 clones, with 80% to 95% occurring once and the leading ten covering under 4%. Sample: peripheral blood, taken 28 days after the second AZD1222 dose. This chain uses TRBV19 with TRBJ2-7, with a tentative D call TRBD1 (5 bases). This clonotype originated in an adult who received the AZD1222 COVID-19 vaccine. CDR3 residues: CASSIQGRVEYEQYF. CDR3 bases: TGTGCCAGTAGTATTCAGGGCAGGGTGGAATACGAGCAGTACTTC.